These T cell receptor beta chains were read from a single sample in a study of CD8+ T cells in alopecia areata. The repertoire was sequenced with immunoSEQ multiplex PCR; TCRdb's copy has only in-frame clones and lacks some. The table shows a few hundred thousand clones, with approximately 60% occurring only once. The material was CD4+ T cells sorted from blood, obtained around week 54, from a patient treated with tofacitinib. These receptors came from a human donor with alopecia areata. The CDR3 runs from the conserved cysteine through the conserved F or W. Fields, in order: clone size, V gene, D gene, J gene, CDR3 DNA, CDR3 protein. D genes are given only for firm matches. Expanded clones are given a class, and other clones once, few, many or no size at all.

clone size: NA; V gene: TRBV18; D gene: TRBD1; J gene: TRBJ2-7; CDR3 DNA: TGTGCCAGCTCACCATCTGGACAGGGATGGGAGCAGTACTTC; CDR3 protein: CASSPSGQGWEQYF
clone size: NA; V gene: TRBV7-2; D gene: TRBD1; J gene: TRBJ2-7; CDR3 DNA: TGTGCCAGCAGCGTGGACCGGGACAGATTCTACGAGCAGTACTTC; CDR3 protein: CASSVDRDRFYEQYF
clone size: few; V gene: TRBV7-2; D gene: NA; J gene: TRBJ2-7; CDR3 DNA: TGTGCCAGCAGCCCCCCGAGCCCCTACGAGCAGTACTTC; CDR3 protein: CASSPPSPYEQYF
clone size: NA; V gene: TRBV7-2; D gene: NA; J gene: TRBJ1-2; CDR3 DNA: TGTGCCAGCAGAAATGAACTGTATGGCTACACCTTC; CDR3 protein: CASRNELYGYTF
clone size: few; V gene: TRBV30; D gene: NA; J gene: TRBJ2-2; CDR3 DNA: TGTGCCTGGAGTGGACTCCTGAACACCGGGGAGCTGTTTTTT; CDR3 protein: CAWSGLLNTGELFF
clone size: NA; V gene: TRBV5-4; D gene: NA; J gene: TRBJ2-5; CDR3 DNA: TGTGCCAGCAGCTTGGGGGTTAGAGGCGAGACCCAGTACTTC; CDR3 protein: CASSLGVRGETQYF
clone size: few; V gene: TRBV11-2; D gene: NA; J gene: TRBJ1-6; CDR3 DNA: TGTGCCAGCAGCTTCAGGGATAATTCACCCCTCCACTTT; CDR3 protein: CASSFRDNSPLHF
clone size: few; V gene: TRBV7-3; D gene: NA; J gene: TRBJ1-5; CDR3 DNA: TGTGCCAGCAGCCCTAACAGGGACCAGCCCCAGCATTTT; CDR3 protein: CASSPNRDQPQHF
clone size: NA; V gene: TRBV30; D gene: NA; J gene: TRBJ2-3; CDR3 DNA: TGTGCCGACGAACCCAGGGCCACAGATACGCAGTATTTT; CDR3 protein: CADEPRATDTQYF
clone size: NA; V gene: TRBV5-1; D gene: NA; J gene: TRBJ2-7; CDR3 DNA: TGCGCCAGCAGCTTGGTCGGCGGGGAGCTCTACGAGCAGTACTTC; CDR3 protein: CASSLVGGELYEQYF
clone size: NA; V gene: TRBV30; D gene: TRBD1; J gene: TRBJ2-6; CDR3 DNA: TGTGCCTGGTCACAGGGGCTCTCTGGGGCCAACGTCCTGACTTTC; CDR3 protein: CAWSQGLSGANVLTF
clone size: NA; V gene: TRBV10-3; D gene: NA; J gene: TRBJ1-5; CDR3 DNA: TGTGCCATCAGTGAGACCCTGGGCAATCAGCCCCAGCATTTT; CDR3 protein: CAISETLGNQPQHF
clone size: NA; V gene: TRBV4-2; D gene: NA; J gene: TRBJ2-7; CDR3 DNA: TGTGCCAGCAGCCAAGCCGGGACAAACGAGCAGTACTTC; CDR3 protein: CASSQAGTNEQYF
clone size: NA; V gene: TRBV7-2; D gene: NA; J gene: TRBJ1-1; CDR3 DNA: TGTGCCAGCAGCTTAGCGCTAACCGGGGGAAGGACTGAAGCTTTCTTT; CDR3 protein: CASSLALTGGRTEAFF
clone size: few; V gene: TRBV11-1; D gene: TRBD2; J gene: TRBJ2-1; CDR3 DNA: TGTGCCAGCAGCCCGGGACTAGCGGGGGACAATGAGCAGTTCTTC; CDR3 protein: CASSPGLAGDNEQFF
clone size: NA; V gene: TRBV30; D gene: NA; J gene: TRBJ1-2; CDR3 DNA: TGTGCCTGGAGTGTACTTGGCAGCTATGGCTACACCTTC; CDR3 protein: CAWSVLGSYGYTF
clone size: NA; V gene: TRBV2; D gene: NA; J gene: TRBJ2-1; CDR3 DNA: TGTGCCAGCAGTGCTCTGACTAACAATGAGCAGTTCTTC; CDR3 protein: CASSALTNNEQFF
clone size: NA; V gene: TRBV7-3; D gene: TRBD2; J gene: TRBJ2-1; CDR3 DNA: TGTGCCAGCAGTGGGACTAGCGGGTCCTACAATGAGCAGTTCTTC; CDR3 protein: CASSGTSGSYNEQFF
clone size: once; V gene: TRBV9; D gene: NA; J gene: TRBJ2-7; CDR3 DNA: TGTGCCAGCAGCCCAGGGATGAGGGAGCAGTACTTC; CDR3 protein: CASSPGMREQYF
clone size: NA; V gene: TRBV30; D gene: NA; J gene: TRBJ1-1; CDR3 DNA: TGTGCCTGGGCCGGACAGTTGAACACTGAAGCTTTCTTT; CDR3 protein: CAWAGQLNTEAFF
clone size: few; V gene: TRBV30; D gene: NA; J gene: TRBJ2-7; CDR3 DNA: TGTGCCTGGGCAGTAGGGGGGCAGTGGGCGGTCAACGAGCAGTACTTC; CDR3 protein: CAWAVGGQWAVNEQYF
clone size: few; V gene: TRBV27; D gene: NA; J gene: TRBJ1-6; CDR3 DNA: TGTGCCAGCAGCCTCGGACCGTCCAATTCACCCCTCCACTTT; CDR3 protein: CASSLGPSNSPLHF
clone size: few; V gene: TRBV6-5; D gene: NA; J gene: TRBJ2-7; CDR3 DNA: TGTGCCAGCAGGCGACAGGTGCTTACCTACGAGCAGTACTTC; CDR3 protein: CASRRQVLTYEQYF
clone size: NA; V gene: TRBV29-1; D gene: NA; J gene: TRBJ2-7; CDR3 DNA: TGCAGCGTTGTAACAGGCCCTTCCTACGAGCAGTACTTC; CDR3 protein: CSVVTGPSYEQYF
clone size: NA; V gene: TRBV30; D gene: TRBD1; J gene: TRBJ1-6; CDR3 DNA: TGTGCCTGGAACCTCCGGGACAGGGACTCACCCCTCCACTTT; CDR3 protein: CAWNLRDRDSPLHF
clone size: once; V gene: TRBV5-1; D gene: NA; J gene: TRBJ1-6; CDR3 DNA: TGCGCCAGCAGCTTCACAGGGACCTCAAGTTCACCCCTCCACTTT; CDR3 protein: CASSFTGTSSSPLHF